Many counts were recorded for the clone carrying this T cell receptor (beta chain). Its matching antigen is unknown. This sample is part of a study of beta chain features in type 1 diabetes. Overall study findings and caveats: Reduced insertions and increased deletions marked VDJ junctions in type 1 diabetes patients. Using cDNA template may skew counts toward highly expressing activated cells. There was a moderate but significant shortening of TCRB CDR3s in all four CD4+ subsets of Type 1 diabetes patients.

Reverse transcription of all isolated RNA meant that expressed TCRB transcripts were sequenced. Assay: immunoSEQ multiplex PCR; the TCRdb copy retains only in-frame clones and omits some. The table includes some 300,000 clones, roughly 8% detected once. CDR3 size: 16 residues. Germline loops: CDR1 SGHDN, CDR2 FVKESK. Trimming left V 1 base short and J 6 bases short, with 13 bases between. Cell sorting via CD45RO/CCR7/CD25/CD127/CD95/CD27 was performed to obtain CD4+ naive, central memory, regulatory and stem cell-like memory cells. The chain combines TRBV14 with TRBJ1-6; D not certain. The sequenced material came from central memory CD4+ T cells from blood. This clonotype was obtained from a woman younger than 35 in good health. The CDR3 sequence: CASSQVAGPINSPLHF. The CDR3 nucleotides are TGTGCCAGCAGCCAAGTGGCAGGCCCAATTAATTCACCCCTCCACTTT.